This T cell receptor beta chain was found in a study of graft-versus-host responses after intestinal transplantation. Study-wide context: Each patient got anti-thymocyte globulin induction, then tacrolimus and steroids for around three years.

Germline values: CDR1 SGHTA, CDR2 FQGTGA. Trimming cost V 0 bases and J 6 bases, with 6 bases left between them. The CDR3 extends over 14 amino acids. Only one count was recorded for this clone. Its specificity is not known. The data were produced by immunoSEQ multiplex PCR, yet TCRdb's version contains in-frame clones alone and is incomplete. The sample records tens of thousands of clones, around 96% being singletons. The V gene is TRBV7-3, the J gene TRBJ1-6; D perhaps matches TRBD1 (6 bases). The material sequenced was unstimulated CD8+ T cells sorted from spleen or lymph node cells, taken before transplant. The sequence derives from a human donor who was the organ donor for an intestinal transplant. The CDR3 nucleotides read TGTGCCAGCAGCTTAACCAGGGGTAATTCACCCCTCCACTTT. Protein sequence: CASSLTRGNSPLHF.